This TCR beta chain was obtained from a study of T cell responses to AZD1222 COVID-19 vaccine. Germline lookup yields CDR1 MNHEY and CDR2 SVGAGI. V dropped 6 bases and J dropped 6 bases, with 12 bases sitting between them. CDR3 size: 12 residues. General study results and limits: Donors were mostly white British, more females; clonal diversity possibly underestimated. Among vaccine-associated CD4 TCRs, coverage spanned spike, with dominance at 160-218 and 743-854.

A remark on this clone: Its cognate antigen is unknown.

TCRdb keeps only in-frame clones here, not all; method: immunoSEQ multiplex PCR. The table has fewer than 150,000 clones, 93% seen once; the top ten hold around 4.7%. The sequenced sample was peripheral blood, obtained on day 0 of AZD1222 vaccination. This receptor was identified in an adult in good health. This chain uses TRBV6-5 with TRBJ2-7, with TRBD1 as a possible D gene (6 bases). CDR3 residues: CASRHRVGEQYF. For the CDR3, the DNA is TGTGCCAGCAGGCACAGGGTGGGCGAGCAGTACTTC.